Each of the 5 T cell receptor beta chains below was sequenced from the same sample in a study of blood T cell repertoires in COVID-19. The repertoire was sequenced with immunoSEQ multiplex PCR; TCRdb's copy has only in-frame clones and lacks some. The repertoire holds 150,000 to 200,000 clones, with about 83% as singletons. Sequenced input: peripheral blood. These receptors originate from a man aged 18 to 29 with active or convalescent COVID-19.

The rearrangement joins TRBV7-2 to TRBJ2-7; TRBD2 is a possible D gene (6 bases). Trimming took 3 bases from V and 0 from J, leaving 12 bases between them. CDR3 size: 15 residues. CDR1 SGHTA and CDR2 FQGNSA come from the germline V gene. The CDR3 coding sequence is TGTGCCAGCAGCTTCCGGCTAGCGCACTCCTACGAGCAGTACTTC. This translates into CASSFRLAHSYEQYF.

The chain carries TRBV7-9 and TRBJ2-3, with D maybe TRBD2 (5 bases). The germline V gene encodes CDR1 SEHNR and CDR2 FQNEAQ (reference sequence). V was cut by 8 bases and J by 1 base, with 16 bases left in between. The CDR3 contains 15 residues. The CDR3 spells CASRQRWEGTDTQYF. The CDR3 nucleotides read TGTGCCAGCCGCCAGCGGTGGGAAGGCACAGATACGCAGTATTTT. Looking up the rest from reference TRBV7-9 and TRBJ2-3 gives the full variable domain: DTGVSQNPRHKITKRGQNVTFRCDPISEHNRLYWYRQTLGQGPEFLTYFQNEAQLEKSRLLSDRFSAERPKGSFSTLEIQRTEQGDSAMYLCASRQRWEGTDTQYFGPGTRLTVL.

The CDR3 reads CATSRDRQPQHF. The CDR3 DNA reads TGTGCCACCAGCAGAGATAGACAGCCCCAGCATTTT. The J gene is TRBJ1-5, the V gene TRBV15; D is unclear. Deletions cut 0 bases from V and 7 bases from J, with 4 bases between. In germline, CDR1 is LNHNV, CDR2 YYDKDF (reference sequence). The CDR3 is 12 amino acids. The full variable domain, with the rest looked up from reference TRBV15 and TRBJ1-5, is DAMVIQNPRYQVTQFGKPVTLSCSQTLNHNVMYWYQQKSSQAPKLLFHYYDKDFNNEADTPDNFQSRRPNTSFCFLDIRSPGLGDTAMYLCATSRDRQPQHFGDGTRLSIL.

This clone was seen only once. The chain links TRBV27 to TRBJ2-1, with 7 bases matching TRBD1. CDR1 is MNHEY, CDR2 SMNVEV, per germline (reference sequence). With V trimmed by 1 base and J by 3 bases, 3 bases remained unmatched. CDR3 length: 15 amino acids. The CDR3 coding sequence is TGTGCCAGCAGTTTATTACAGGGGAACTACAATGAGCAGTTCTTC. It yields the protein CASSLLQGNYNEQFF.

This chain uses TRBV19 with TRBJ2-2, with D tentatively TRBD2 (6 bases). The CDR3 runs 15 residues. Germline values: CDR1 LNHDA, CDR2 SQIVND (reference sequence). V lost 6 bases and J 1 base, leaving 12 bases between the germline ends. In DNA, the CDR3 is TGTGCCAGTAGAAACCGGGACTTGAACACCGGGGAGCTGTTTTTT. This encodes CASRNRDLNTGELFF.